This T cell receptor (beta chain) was identified in a study of cytomegalovirus exposure and HLA in healthy donors. The germline V and J ends were trimmed by 5 bases and 8 bases, with 15 bases remaining between them. There are 13 residues in the CDR3. Germline V gene lookup returns CDR1 SEHNR and CDR2 FQNEAQ (reference sequence). With regard to this clone: Its antigen remains unknown.

Whole-study findings and limits: When the data were analyzed later, several of the most significant clusters appeared to be linked to common viral pathogens. The authors considered a cluster of highly shared sequence variants likely to be a sequencing artifact.

Donors counted as nominally healthy when sampled, yet unrecorded immune exposures were likely. The study ran its PCR with 60 Vbeta and 13 Jbeta primers. Sequencing used immunoSEQ multiplex PCR; TCRdb keeps in-frame clones, though not all of them. The data hold some 100,000 clones, with about 70% observed a single time. The chain couples TRBV7-9 to TRBJ1-1; D gene unclear. Sequencing was performed on PBMCs. The TCR originated in a woman between 40 and 55 years old in good health and CMV-seronegative. CDR3 region: CASSRTVVPEAFF. The CDR3 region has the DNA TGTGCCAGCAGCCGAACCGTAGTGCCCGAAGCTTTCTTT.